Described below is a single T cell receptor (beta chain) sequence and its context. Its antigen is undetermined. The record originates from a study of shared clonotypes between healthy human individuals. The data were produced by immunoSEQ multiplex PCR, yet TCRdb's version contains in-frame clones alone and is incomplete. This table holds approximately 530,000 clones, around 96% found once. The donor cohort consisted entirely of Caucasian adults residing in Nashville, Tennessee. J lost 8 bases, V lost 4 bases, and 5 bases had no gene match. The CDR3 has 13 amino acids. Germline loops: CDR1 SGHRS, CDR2 YFSETQ. Whole-study results and caveats: Clonotypes shared by all four donors outscored non-shared clonotypes in generation probability.

The receptor's source is a woman aged 25 to 39 in good health. The chain links TRBV5-1 to TRBJ1-4; 7 bases match TRBD1. The sequencing sample was made of naive CD4+ T cells sorted from blood. Subset specified: CD45RA+ positively selected. Here the CDR3 DNA reads TGCGCCAGCAGCATCGGGACAGACGAAAAACTGTTTTTT. Translation gives CASSIGTDEKLFF.